A selection of T cell receptor beta chains follows, all from one sample in a study of circulating tumor DNA in untreated peripheral T-cell lymphoma. Method: immunoSEQ multiplex PCR; TCRdb's copy keeps in-frame clones and lacks some. The sample carries about 7,300 clones, around 76% recorded once. The sequenced material came from tumor tissue. All receptors come from a human donor with peripheral T-cell lymphoma. Each CDR3 is given with its conserved first and last residue. A D gene is named only where the DNA matches it firmly. Not every row has a clone size; where given, it reads once, few, many or a size class.

>-|TRBJ2-5|-|TRBV29-1
CSVGSGGETQYF
TGCAGCGTTGGGAGCGGTGGAGAGACCCAGTACTTC
>-|TRBJ1-5|-|TRBV19
CASSILLYGNQPQHF
TGTGCCAGTAGTATTCTCCTGTACGGCAATCAGCCCCAGCATTTT
>once|TRBJ2-3|-|TRBV28
CASSSLSRARDTQYF
TGTGCCAGCAGTTCTCTCTCGAGGGCGAGAGATACGCAGTATTTT
>-|TRBJ2-2|-|TRBV28
CASSTGDGLMNTGELFF
TGTGCCAGCAGCACGGGGGATGGACTCATGAACACCGGGGAGCTGTTTTTT
>few|TRBJ2-6|-|TRBV1
CASSPRGLAESAGANVLTF
TGCGCCAGCAGCCCCCGGGGACTAGCGGAATCGGCTGGGGCCAACGTCCTGACTTTC
>-|TRBJ1-5|-|TRBV28
CASSLPGGNQPQHF
TGTGCCAGCAGTCTCCCGGGAGGGAATCAGCCCCAGCATTTT
>-|TRBJ1-5|-|TRBV21-1
CASTGTGGGSNQPQHF
TGTGCCAGCACCGGGACAGGGGGTGGTAGCAATCAGCCCCAGCATTTT
>medium-sized|TRBJ2-3|-|TRBV16
CASSQAGLDTQYF
TGTGCCAGCAGCCAAGCCGGGCTAGATACGCAGTATTTT
>-|TRBJ2-7|-|TRBV15
CATSRDVQRREQYF
TGTGCCACCAGCAGAGATGTGCAGAGACGGGAGCAGTACTTC
>-|TRBJ2-1|TRBD2|TRBV6-7
CASRFTSGPGDEQFF
TGTGCCAGCAGGTTCACTAGCGGTCCAGGAGATGAGCAGTTCTTC
>-|TRBJ1-1|-|TRBV5-1
CASTITGPKNTEAFF
TGCGCCAGCACCATAACAGGACCTAAGAACACTGAAGCTTTCTTT
>-|TRBJ2-7|-|TRBV6-8
CASSEGGWEPYEQYF
TGTGCCAGCAGTGAGGGGGGTTGGGAGCCCTACGAGCAGTACTTC
>-|TRBJ1-5|-|TRBV11-3
CASSLSPGEGPQHF
TGTGCCAGCAGCTTAAGCCCAGGGGAGGGGCCCCAGCATTTT
>once|TRBJ1-5|-|TRBV28
CASSPHRLGENQPQHF
TGTGCCAGCAGTCCCCACAGGCTAGGGGAGAATCAGCCCCAACATTTT
>-|TRBJ2-2|-|TRBV29-1
CSGAARNTGELFF
TGCAGCGGGGCTGCTAGGAACACCGGGGAGCTGTTTTTT
>-|TRBJ2-1|-|TRBV12-1
CASSFNDREANEQFF
TGTGCCAGCAGCTTTAATGACAGGGAAGCCAATGAGCAGTTCTTC
>-|TRBJ1-1|-|TRBV18
CASSPMGGNFTEAFF
TGTGCCAGCTCGCCCATGGGGGGAAATTTTACTGAAGCTTTCTTT
>-|TRBJ1-2|TRBD1|TRBV19
CASSPGTGYGYTF
TGTGCTAGTAGTCCCGGGACAGGCTATGGCTATACCTTC
>-|TRBJ2-3|TRBD1|TRBV11-3
CASSHRGYTDTQYF
TGTGCCAGCAGCCACAGGGGTTACACAGATACGCAGTATTTT
>-|TRBJ2-7|-|TRBV18
CASSLGQGLYEQYF
TGTGCCAGCTCACTTGGACAAGGACTCTACGAGCAGTACTTC
>-|TRBJ1-2|-|TRBV11-3
CASSQPAETLWGYGYTF
TGTGCCAGCAGCCAACCGGCAGAGACCTTATGGGGCTATGGCTACACCTTC
>hyperexpanded|TRBJ2-1|TRBD1|TRBV11-3
CASSFNDREANEQFF
TGTGCCAGCAGCTTTAATGACAGGGAAGCCAATGAGCAGTTCTTC
>-|TRBJ1-3|-|TRBV6-8
CASSYSGGPGNTIYF
TGTGCCAGCAGTTACTCGGGGGGTCCTGGAAACACCATATATTTT
>-|TRBJ2-7|-|TRBV22-1
CASSFELSYEQYF
TGTGCCAGCAGTTTTGAACTCTCCTACGAGCAGTACTTC
>-|TRBJ1-3|-|TRBV6-8
CASRTDTSGNTIYF
TGTGCCAGCAGGACCGACACGAGTGGAAACACCATATATTTT
>-|TRBJ1-5|-|TRBV30
CAWSLWQGNQPQHF
TGTGCCTGGAGTTTATGGCAGGGGAATCAGCCCCAGCATTTT
>-|TRBJ2-3|TRBD2|TRBV28
CATTGTSGATDTQYF
TGTGCGACAACCGGGACTAGCGGGGCCACAGATACGCAGTATTTT